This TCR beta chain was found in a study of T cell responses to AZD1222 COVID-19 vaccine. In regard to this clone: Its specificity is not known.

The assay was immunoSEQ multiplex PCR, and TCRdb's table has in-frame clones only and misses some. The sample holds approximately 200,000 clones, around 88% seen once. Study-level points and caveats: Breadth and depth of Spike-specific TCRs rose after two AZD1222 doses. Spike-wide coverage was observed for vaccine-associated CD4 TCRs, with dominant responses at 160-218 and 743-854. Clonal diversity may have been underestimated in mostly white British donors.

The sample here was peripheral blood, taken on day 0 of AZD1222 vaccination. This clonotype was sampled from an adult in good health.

The CDR3 coding sequence is TGTGCCAGCAGTTGGGATCGGACAGGGCGCTATGGCTACACCTTC. Translation gives CASSWDRTGRYGYTF. J is TRBJ1-2 and V is TRBV6-5, with 8 bases matching TRBD1. CDR1 is MNHEY, CDR2 SVGAGI, per germline. Trimming removed 4 bases from V and 4 bases from J; junction bases left unmatched: 8. This CDR3 spans 15 amino acids.